These 2 T cell receptor beta chains originate from one sample sequenced in a study of blood T cells in healthy people across ages. Then a second PCR, running roughly 7 to 11 cycles, was carried out with a sample-barcoded 5' primer and a J-beta primer mix. TCRdb fed the 5' RACE reads into MiXCR, producing one record per CDR3 protein. The sample shows more than 650,000 distinct CDR3 sequences, 22% of them seen only once. The material sequenced was blood. The receptors were sampled from an older man in good health.

Ten or more counts support this clonotype. The chain combines TRBV3-1 with TRBJ1-4; D gene ambiguous. V was shortened by 3 bases and J by 7 bases, with 6 bases between the two germline ends. The CDR3 sequence is 12 residues long. Germline loops: CDR1 LGHDT, CDR2 YNNKEL (reference sequence). The CDR3 here is CASSHNREKLFF. CDR3 nucleotides: TGTGCCAGCAGCCACAATCGTGAAAAACTGTTTTTT.

The rearrangement links TRBV11-2 to TRBJ2-5; 7 bases agree with TRBD2. The CDR3 runs to 14 residues. Germline V CDR1 and CDR2: SGHAT, FQNNGV. V trimming: 0 bases; J trimming: 4 bases; junction bases outside the gene matches: 2. CDR3 region: CASSLETSPETQYF. CDR3 nucleotide sequence: TGTGCCAGCAGCTTAGAGACTAGCCCAGAGACCCAGTACTTC. The whole variable domain, filled in from reference TRBV11-2 and TRBJ2-5, reads EAGVAQSPRYKIIEKRQSVAFWCNPISGHATLYWYQQILGQGPKLLIQFQNNGVVDDSQLPKDRFSAERLKGVDSTLKIQPAKLEDSAVYLCASSLETSPETQYFGPGTRLLVL.